This TCR beta chain was sequenced for a study of blood T cell repertoires in COVID-19. Study-wide background: COVID-19 samples collected from the United States, Italy and Spain covered acute and convalescent phases. PBMCs, B-cell-depleted T cells, or T cells provided the cDNA or gDNA that made up the material.

Trimming removed 2 bases from V and 5 bases from J, with 13 bases in between. This CDR3 is built from 15 residues. Germline lookup yields CDR1 KGHSH and CDR2 LQKENI. In the original analysis: For nucleated cells, counts were estimated from reference gene primer amplification. Produced via immunoSEQ multiplex PCR; TCRdb's table is partial and in-frame only. That table gives V, J and clone size, and the DNA gave D and trimming. The sample lists 88,000 or so clones; around four fifths were seen once. This clone was observed a few times. The V and J genes are TRBV18 and TRBJ1-5; D is possibly TRBD1 (5 bases). The TCR sequence derives from a human donor in a cohort sampled during active COVID-19. The sample comprised peripheral blood. The CDR3 protein is CASSPAGREYQPQHF. CDR3 DNA sequence: TGTGCCAGCTCACCAGCAGGGAGGGAATATCAGCCCCAGCATTTT.